The 11 T cell receptor beta chains given below trace back to one sample, sequenced in a study. MiXCR, applied by TCRdb to the RT-PCR reads, yields one record per CDR3 protein. The data show 650,000 to 800,000 distinct CDR3 sequences, approximately 15% seen once. The material sequenced was memory CD4+ T cells from blood. These receptors originate from a female donor in good health, serving as a healthy control.

In regard to this clonotype: The junction and the germline gene differ at one end; a read error may be behind it. The chain joins TRBV12-3 or TRBV12-4 to TRBJ2-1; 9 nucleotides agree with TRBD2. The CDR3 is made up of 11 amino acids. CDR3 loop: CASSLRGLAVF. CDR3 coding DNA: TGTGCCAGCAGTTTAAGGGGACTAGCTGTTTTC.

This clonotype was observed a few times. The chain recombines TRBV6-2 or TRBV6-3 with TRBJ1-1, with 8 positions matching TRBD1. The CDR3 length is 17 residues. Germline V gene sequence: CDR1 MNHEY, CDR2 SVGEGT. The J segment lost 0 bases and the V segment lost 6 bases, leaving 12 bases of the junction unmatched. The CDR3 reads CASRPDRDGWMNTEAFF. In DNA, the CDR3 is TGTGCCAGCAGGCCGGACAGGGACGGTTGGATGAACACTGAAGCTTTCTTT.

The chain has TRBV7-2 and TRBJ2-7; maybe TRBD2 (5 bases). CDR1 is SGHTA and CDR2 is FQGNSA in the germline V gene. The CDR3 runs to 14 residues. Trimming stripped 1 base from V and 5 bases from J, with 12 bases between. The CDR3 DNA reads as TGTGCCAGCAGCTTAGGTAATAGCGTTAACGAGCAGTACTTC. It encodes CASSLGNSVNEQYF.

The chain employs TRBV20-1 and TRBJ2-7; 9 bases are shared with TRBD1. The trim removed 5 bases at V and 2 bases at J, leaving 10 bases unmatched. Looked up from germline, CDR1 is DFQATT and CDR2 is SNEGSKA (reference sequence). The CDR3 is made up of 15 amino acids. The CDR3 sequence: CSASPQDRGAYEQYF. The CDR3 nucleotides read TGCAGTGCTTCCCCCCAGGACAGGGGTGCCTACGAGCAGTACTTC.

This clonotype came up many times. The chain is built from TRBV5-1 and TRBJ2-2; 7 nucleotides line up with TRBD2. CDR3 length equals 13 residues. The J segment lost 1 base and the V segment lost 9 bases, leaving 3 bases of the junction unmatched. Germline V gene data show CDR1 as SGHRS and CDR2 as YFSETQ. CDR3 nucleotide sequence: TGCGCCACCCGCGGGGGGAACACCGGGGAGCTGTTTTTT. Protein: CATRGGNTGELFF.

The chain recombines TRBV20-1 with TRBJ2-3; possibly TRBD1 for D (6 bases). Trimming took off 4 bases at V and 8 bases at J, with 10 bases between the two ends. Germline V gene sequence: CDR1 DFQATT, CDR2 SNEGSKA (reference sequence). The CDR3 loop spans 11 amino acids. The CDR3 sequence is CSANLGGTQYF. The CDR3 region has the DNA TGCAGTGCTAACTTAGGGGGTACGCAGTATTTT.

In this sample, this clonotype turned up a few times. The chain links TRBV12-3 or TRBV12-4 to TRBJ2-7, with D possibly TRBD1 on 5 matching bases. CDR3 size: 14 residues. Trimming pared 4 bases from V and 3 bases from J, leaving 13 bases between. CDR3 amino acids: CASSSGDRNYEQYF. CDR3 bases: TGTGCCAGCAGTTCCGGCGACAGAAACTACGAGCAGTACTTC.

This clonotype was detected many times. The V call is TRBV6-4, the J call TRBJ2-3; 7 nucleotides align to TRBD2. Unmatched junction bases numbered 4, after V lost 5 bases and J lost 2 bases. The germline CDR1 and CDR2 sequences are MRHNA and SNTAGT. The CDR3 spans 14 residues. The CDR3 DNA reads as TGTGCCAGCAGTAGCGGGGACGACACAGATACGCAGTATTTT. Translated: CASSSGDDTDTQYF.

This clonotype was counted at least ten times. This chain joins TRBV11-2 and TRBJ2-7; a weak D match, TRBD1 (5 bases). CDR1 is SGHAT and CDR2 is FQNNGV in the germline V gene. With 7 bases removed from V and 6 bases from J, the gap between germline ends came to 10 bases. The CDR3 covers 11 residues. Written as DNA, the CDR3 is TGTGCCAGCATGGTAGGGGTCGAGCAGTACTTC. Protein sequence: CASMVGVEQYF.

The chain uses TRBV12-3 or TRBV12-4 and TRBJ2-1; the match to TRBD2 covers 7 bases. The CDR3 is 15 amino acids. Germline trimming cut 3 bases from V and 6 bases from J; bases unmatched to any gene: 8. This chain's CDR3 is CASSFASGKSNEQFF. In nucleotides, the CDR3 is TGTGCCAGCAGTTTCGCTAGCGGTAAGAGCAATGAGCAGTTCTTC.

The rearrangement links TRBV20-1 to TRBJ2-7; 9 bases are shared with TRBD2. J was trimmed by 3 bases and V by 0 bases; bases with no gene match: 12. Germline CDR1 DFQATT, CDR2 SNEGSKA (reference sequence). This CDR3 has 17 amino acids. CDR3 in amino acids: CSARDAGGSGGIYEQYF. DNA for the CDR3: TGCAGTGCTAGAGATGCTGGGGGAAGCGGGGGGATCTACGAGCAGTACTTC.